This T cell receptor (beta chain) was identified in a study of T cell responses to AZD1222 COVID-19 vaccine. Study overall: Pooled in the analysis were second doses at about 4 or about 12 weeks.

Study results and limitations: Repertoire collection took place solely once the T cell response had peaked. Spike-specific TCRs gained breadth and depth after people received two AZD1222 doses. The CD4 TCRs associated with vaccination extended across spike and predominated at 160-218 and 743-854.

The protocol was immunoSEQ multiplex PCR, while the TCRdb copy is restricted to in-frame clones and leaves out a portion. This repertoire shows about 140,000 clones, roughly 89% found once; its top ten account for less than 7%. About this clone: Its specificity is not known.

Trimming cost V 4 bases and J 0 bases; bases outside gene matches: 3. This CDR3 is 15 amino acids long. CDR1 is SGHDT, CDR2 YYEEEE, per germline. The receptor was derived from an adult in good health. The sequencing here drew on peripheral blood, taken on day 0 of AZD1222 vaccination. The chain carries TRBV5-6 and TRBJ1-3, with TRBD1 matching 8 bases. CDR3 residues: CASSGDRNSGNTIYF. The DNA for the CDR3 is TGTGCCAGCAGCGGGGACAGGAACTCTGGAAACACCATATATTTT.